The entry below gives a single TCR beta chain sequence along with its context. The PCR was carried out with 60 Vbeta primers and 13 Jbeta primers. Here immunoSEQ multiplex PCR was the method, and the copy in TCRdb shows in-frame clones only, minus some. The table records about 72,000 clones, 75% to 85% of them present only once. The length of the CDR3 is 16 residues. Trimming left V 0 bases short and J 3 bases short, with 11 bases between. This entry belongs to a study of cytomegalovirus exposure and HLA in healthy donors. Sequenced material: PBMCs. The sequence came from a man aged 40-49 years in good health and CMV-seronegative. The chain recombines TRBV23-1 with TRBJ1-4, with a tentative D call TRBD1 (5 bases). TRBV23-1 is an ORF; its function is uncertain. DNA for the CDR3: TGCGCCAGCAGTCAATCCCCGACAGCCTCTAATGAAAAACTGTTTTTT. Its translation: CASSQSPTASNEKLFF.